The 14 T cell receptor beta chains presented below share a single source sample, sequenced in a study of response to subunit inactivated influenza vaccine. MiXCR, applied by TCRdb to the RT-PCR reads, yields one record per CDR3 protein. The table lists about 520,000 distinct CDR3 sequences, about 25% of them singletons, with about 1.9% in the top ten. Sequencing used CD4+ T cells sorted from PBMCs, obtained approximately 5 days after vaccination. These receptors all stem from a man aged 50-60 years who received an inactivated influenza vaccine.

The chain links TRBV20-1 to TRBJ2-1; TRBD2 matches at 13 bases. Unmatched junction bases numbered 3, after V lost 4 bases and J lost 6 bases. This CDR3 is built from 14 residues. The germline V gene encodes CDR1 DFQATT and CDR2 SNEGSKA (reference sequence). CDR3 region: CSAMGLAGSNEQFF. The CDR3, as DNA: TGCAGTGCTATGGGACTAGCGGGAAGCAATGAGCAGTTCTTC.

The V call is TRBV29-1, the J call TRBJ2-7, with D unclear. There are 11 residues in the CDR3. V was cut by 3 bases and J by 3 bases, with 6 bases left in between. The germline V gene encodes CDR1 SQVTM and CDR2 ANQGSEA. The CDR3 loop reads CSVDLNYEQYF. The CDR3, as DNA: TGCAGCGTTGATTTAAACTACGAGCAGTACTTC.

In its sample, this clonotype was seen a few times. This chain links TRBV20-1 with TRBJ1-5, with 7 bases identical to TRBD1. The CDR3 spans 14 residues. Germline CDR1 reads DFQATT; CDR2 reads SNEGSKA (reference sequence). V gave up 1 base and J gave up 6 bases; unmatched junction bases: 6. The chain's CDR3 is CSARGTGGAQPQHF. CDR3 DNA: TGCAGTGCTAGAGGGACAGGAGGGGCTCAGCCCCAGCATTTT.

This clonotype occurred a few times. This sequence joins TRBV20-1 and TRBJ1-6; D is undetermined. V was clipped by 3 bases and J by 11 bases, with 8 bases between them. This CDR3 spans 11 amino acids. Germline lookup yields CDR1 DFQATT and CDR2 SNEGSKA (reference sequence). The CDR3 spells CSASQVAPLHF. The CDR3 DNA sequence: TGCAGTGCTAGTCAGGTAGCACCCCTCCACTTT.

This clonotype came up a few times. The gene calls are TRBV6-1 and TRBJ2-1; TRBD2 aligns across 7 bases. After removal of 8 bases from V and 0 bases from J, the junction contained 13 bases not matched to a gene. CDR3 length: 17 amino acids. The germline CDR1 and CDR2 sequences are MNHNS and SASEGT. CDR3: CASRKAATGGSYNEQFF. The CDR3 bases are TGTGCCAGCCGAAAGGCCGCGACGGGAGGCTCCTACAATGAGCAGTTCTTC.

This clonotype turned up a few times. The chain has TRBV7-2 and TRBJ2-3; no clear D. Germline values: CDR1 SGHTA, CDR2 FQGNSA. V was shortened by 5 bases and J by 7 bases, with 13 bases between the two germline ends. The CDR3 consists of 13 residues. CDR3 protein: CASSERNDNTQYF. The CDR3 DNA is TGTGCCAGCAGCGAAAGGAACGATAATACGCAGTATTTT.

The chain combines TRBV28 with TRBJ2-1; 11 bases fit TRBD1. CDR1 is MDHEN and CDR2 is SYDVKM in the germline V gene. CDR3 length: 14 residues. J was trimmed by 8 bases and V by 6 bases; bases with no gene match: 6. The CDR3 region is CASRGQGVIDEQFF. The CDR3 DNA reads as TGTGCCAGCAGGGGACAGGGGGTTATCGATGAGCAGTTCTTC.

This CDR3 reads CASSRQGTSGIYNEQFF. The CDR3 DNA reads TGTGCCAGCAGTAGACAGGGGACTAGCGGGATTTACAATGAGCAGTTCTTC. J is TRBJ2-1 and V is TRBV12-3 or TRBV12-4, with 13 bases identical to TRBD2. V shed 5 bases and J 4 bases; nucleotides not matched to a gene: 8. The CDR3 is 17 residues long.

The chain has TRBV10-3 and TRBJ2-2; TRBD1 matches 7 bases. V shed 8 bases, J shed 4 bases, and the junction held 4 bases outside the gene matches. The CDR3 is made up of 13 amino acids. CDR1 is ENHRY and CDR2 is SYGVKD in the germline V gene. In DNA, the CDR3 is TGTGCCATCGTCGGGACAGCCACCGGGGAGCTGTTTTTT. Translated: CAIVGTATGELFF.

V gene TRBV4-1 combines with J gene TRBJ1-4; D gene unclear. Trimming left V 1 base short and J 1 base short, with 10 bases between. The CDR3 spans 16 residues. From germline, CDR1 is MGHRA and CDR2 YSYEKL. CDR3 amino acids: CASSQGSGLTNEKLFF. The CDR3 coding sequence is TGCGCCAGCAGCCAAGGGTCGGGGTTAACTAATGAAAAACTGTTTTTT.

This clonotype was recorded a few times. V and J are TRBV5-6 and TRBJ1-6; 8 bases map to TRBD1. The CDR3 is 16 amino acids. The V gene's germline CDR1 is SGHDT and CDR2 YYEEEE. V gave up 3 bases and J gave up 10 bases; unmatched junction bases: 12. This CDR3 reads CASSSRRQGKDSPLHF. The CDR3 DNA reads as TGTGCCAGCAGCTCTCGCCGACAGGGGAAGGACTCACCCCTCCACTTT.

This chain joins TRBV29-1 and TRBJ2-7; 13 bases are a match to TRBD2. The J segment lost 2 bases and the V segment lost 7 bases, leaving 8 bases of the junction unmatched. Germline CDR1 and CDR2: SQVTM and ANQGSEA. This CDR3 comprises 15 residues. The CDR3 DNA reads as TGCAGCGCCCTTTCCGGGACTAGCGGGACCTACGAGCAGTACTTC. Translating it yields CSALSGTSGTYEQYF.

The chain employs TRBV7-3 and TRBJ2-2; 7 bases match TRBD1. V dropped 5 bases and J dropped 2; count of bases not matched to a gene: 8. The germline V gene encodes CDR1 SGHTA and CDR2 FQGTGA. The CDR3 covers 16 residues. CDR3 in DNA: TGTGCCAGCAGCCGGGACAGACTTCCTAACACCGGGGAGCTGTTTTTT. Amino acid sequence: CASSRDRLPNTGELFF.

This clonotype was counted ten times or more. V and J are TRBV20-1 and TRBJ2-5; 9 bases map to TRBD1. From germline, CDR1 is DFQATT and CDR2 SNEGSKA (reference sequence). CDR3 length: 14 amino acids. V lost 1 base, J lost 5 bases, and 5 bases stayed unmatched. This CDR3 is CSARGTGAEETQYF. The CDR3 DNA reads as TGCAGTGCTAGAGGGACAGGGGCGGAGGAGACCCAGTACTTC.